The source of this T cell receptor (beta chain) is a study of blood T cell repertoires in COVID-19. The overall study: T cells, B-cell-depleted T cells, or PBMCs supplied cDNA or gDNA.

As originally analysed: Amplified reference gene primers provided the basis for estimating nucleated cell counts. Here immunoSEQ multiplex PCR was the method, and the copy in TCRdb shows in-frame clones only, minus some. The V and J calls and clone size are taken from that table; D and trimming were inferred from the DNA. The sample has approximately 230,000 clones, roughly 90% seen once. The trim removed 11 bases at V and 4 bases at J, leaving 6 bases unmatched. CDR3 length: 13 amino acids. The germline V gene encodes CDR1 LNHDA and CDR2 SQIVND (reference sequence). This TCR derives from a man aged 25 to 40 who had recovered from COVID-19. Sequencing used peripheral blood. The J gene is TRBJ1-4, the V gene TRBV19; the match to TRBD1 covers 8 bases. The CDR3, as DNA: TGTGCCTCCGGGACAGGTTATAATGAAAAACTGTTTTTT. Amino acids: CASGTGYNEKLFF.